This TCR beta chain came from a study of CD4 T cells in relation to SARS-CoV-2 and coronaviruses (dated by TCRdb to 2020 to 2022). Regarding the study in general: In the ViraFEST assay, PBMCs were grown with antigen for about ten days, and TCR beta CDR3s were then sequenced to identify antigen-specific clonal expansions. An HIV-1 Nef peptide pool or a culture without peptide was used as the negative reference condition. Using patient-derived lymphoblastoid cell lines, the shared crossreactive spike epitopes were mapped to their HLA restriction. The Adaptive Biotechnologies TCR-sequencing kit was used for samples from a few pre-COVID donors and for the naive versus memory experiments, whereas the other data were Illumina-based. At the level of individual TCR clonotypes, the study evaluated whether memory CD4+ T cells crossreact between the spike proteins of SARS-CoV-2 and those of common cold coronaviruses. A different TCR-beta assay, based on Illumina, was used to sequence expansion assays from other donors in the study. Broader findings and caveats from the paper: Significantly weaker SARS-CoV-2-driven expansion was shown by crossreactive clones than by monoreactive clones, consistent with antigenic imprinting. Pre-pandemic and post-infection samples were not both contributed by any donor, so tracing of the source of pre-existing responses was limited. In roughly two thirds of donors, memory CD4+ clonotypes turned up that crossrecognized SARS-CoV-2 and at least one common cold coronavirus spike. Because the crossreactivity analysis focused on spike protein, crossreactivity against other viral proteins was not assessed. Small numbers of patients and of tested TCRs limited the study.

CDR1 is given as KGHSH and CDR2 as LQKENI, both from the germline V gene. From the cysteine through the phenylalanine, the CDR3 covers 14 amino acids. Here the CDR3 DNA is all that survives: 42 bases in frame from base 1. Trimming removed 0 bases from V and 4 bases from J; the gene matches leave 3 bases unexplained. CD4+ T cells from unexposed donors were collected before the COVID-19 pandemic (2011-2018). The EasySep CD4+ T cell isolation kit was used to isolate CD4+ T cells once the cultures had run for ten to eleven days. As far as cell numbers permitted, CD4+ T cells from unexposed donors were tested for reactivity against SARS-CoV-2 S and N as well as four spike pools from common cold coronaviruses. PBMCs were cultured at some 2 million per well in IMDM supplemented with around 5% human AB serum and around 9.2 IU/ml IL-2. Half of the culture medium was replaced with fresh IL-2-containing medium on days 3 and 7. In general, triplicate replicate wells were used for every peptide culture condition. Leukapheresis product for the unexposed donors was purchased commercially. Ficoll-Paque PLUS gradient centrifugation was used to isolate PBMCs from either whole blood or leukapheresis product. PBMCs were either cryopreserved at -140 degrees C or used fresh in the expansion assay. The QIAamp Micro DNA Kit was used to extract genomic DNA from the CD4+ T cells.

This clone was observed a single time. No antigen is known for it. No base quality values were provided; no much bigger clone lies one nucleotide off. The library was generated by the immunoSEQ multiplex PCR assay. For the original study's pipeline: Preprocessing removed nonproductive sequences and CDR3s not starting with C, not ending with F or W, or shorter than 7 amino acids. Antigen-specific clonotypes were called with the MANAFEST web app on the basis of expansion relative to the reference and to other culture wells. A clone was considered positive if significant expansion relative to the reference culture was observed in 2 of 3 replicate wells at an FDR below 0.05. A further requirement for positive clones was significant expansion compared with all other tandem wells, along with an odds ratio above 5. Pairwise Levenshtein distance, computed with the stringdist R package after three terminal residues were trimmed from each end, was used as the measure of CDR3 homology. The table comes from immuneACCESS by way of TCRdb, which keeps in-frame sequences with V and J called. Part of the clones is missing from these tables; in studies checked, under half for an unresolved V gene and the rest for unknown reasons. V, J and clone size derive from that table, while D and trimming were established from the DNA sequence. The sample table records roughly 23,000 clones; about 70% of these occur just once. The ten largest clones capture around 20% of the sample.

The V gene is TRBV18 and the J gene is TRBJ2-7, with 7 bases aligning to TRBD2. This clonotype originated in a human donor in good health. Sequencing input: CD4+ T cells from PBMCs, cultured in vitro. The CDR3 is CASSPPGLPYEQYF. The DNA is as follows: TGTGCCAGCTCACCACCGGGACTACCATACGAGCAGTACTTC. Joined to the reference TRBV18 and TRBJ2-7 proteins, this CDR3 gives the full variable domain: NAGVMQNPRHLVRRRGQEARLRCSPMKGHSHVYWYRQLPEEGLKFMVYLQKENIIDESGMPKERFSAEFPKEGPSILRIQQVVRGDSAAYFCASSPPGLPYEQYFGPGTRLTVT.